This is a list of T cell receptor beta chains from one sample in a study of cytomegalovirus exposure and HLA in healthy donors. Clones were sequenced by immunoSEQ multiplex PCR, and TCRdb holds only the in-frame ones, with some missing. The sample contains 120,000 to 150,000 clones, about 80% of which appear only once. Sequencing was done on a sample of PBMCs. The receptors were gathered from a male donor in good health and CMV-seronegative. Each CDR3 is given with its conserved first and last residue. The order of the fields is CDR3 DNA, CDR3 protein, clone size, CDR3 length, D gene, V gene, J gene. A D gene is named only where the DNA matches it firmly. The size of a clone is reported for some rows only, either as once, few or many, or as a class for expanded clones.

TGTGCCAGCAGTGCACTCAAAAGAGGGAGCGATGGCTACACCTTC	CASSALKRGSDGYTF	NA	15	NA	TRBV2	TRBJ1-2
TGCAGCGTTGTAGGACAGGGGCACTACAATGAGCAGTTCTTC	CSVVGQGHYNEQFF	NA	14	TRBD1	TRBV29-1	TRBJ2-1
TGTGCCAGCAGTGAGCAGGGTGGCAATCAGCCCCAGCATTTT	CASSEQGGNQPQHF	NA	14	NA	TRBV2	TRBJ1-5
TGCGCCAGCAGTCAACAGGGGGCTAAAGAGACCCAGTACTTC	CASSQQGAKETQYF	NA	14	TRBD1	TRBV5-1	TRBJ2-5
TGTGCCAGCAGCTTAATGGTCGGACAGGGAACCTACAATGAGCAGTTCTTC	CASSLMVGQGTYNEQFF	NA	17	TRBD1	TRBV7-3	TRBJ2-1
TGTGCCAGTAGTAGAAACAGGGGCTCTGGGGCCAACGTCCTGACTTTC	CASSRNRGSGANVLTF	NA	16	TRBD1	TRBV19	TRBJ2-6
TGTGCCAGCAGGGGGATTGACTACAATCAGCCCCAGCATTTT	CASRGIDYNQPQHF	NA	14	NA	TRBV28	TRBJ1-5
TGTGCCAGCAGTCCCCTGACGGGACTCTCCGGAAACACCATATATTTT	CASSPLTGLSGNTIYF	NA	16	NA	TRBV27	TRBJ1-3
TGTGCCAGCAGCTTTTCGTTAGACTACGAGCAGTACTTC	CASSFSLDYEQYF	NA	13	NA	TRBV11-2	TRBJ2-7
TGCGCCAGCAGCCAGACAGGGAATGGGGCCGCAGATACGCAGTATTTT	CASSQTGNGAADTQYF	NA	16	TRBD1	TRBV4-3	TRBJ2-3
TGTGCCAGCAGCTTTTCGGGGGGCGGGGACACTGAAGCTTTCTTT	CASSFSGGGDTEAFF	NA	15	NA	TRBV7-3	TRBJ1-1
TGTGCCAGCAGATCCCGTACAGGGCACCAAAATCAGCCCCAGCATTTT	CASRSRTGHQNQPQHF	NA	16	NA	TRBV28	TRBJ1-5
TGTGCCAGTGCCAGGACATATAATGAAAAACTGTTTTTT	CASARTYNEKLFF	NA	13	NA	TRBV19	TRBJ1-4
TGTGCCAGCAGCTTTGGGGCAGGGAAACAAGAGACCCAGTACTTC	CASSFGAGKQETQYF	NA	15	NA	TRBV7-9	TRBJ2-5
TGTGCCAGCAGGAAAATTGGGACAGTCCTCGGGGAGCTGTTTTTT	CASRKIGTVLGELFF	NA	15	TRBD1	TRBV6-6	TRBJ2-2
TGTGCCAGCAGCGCGACGGGGAACCAAGAGACCCAGTACTTC	CASSATGNQETQYF	NA	14	NA	TRBV9	TRBJ2-5
TGTGCCAGCGCTGGACAGGGAGCGTCCTATGGCTACACCTTC	CASAGQGASYGYTF	NA	14	TRBD1	TRBV6-5	TRBJ1-2
TGTGCCAGCAGTGAAATGACAGGGGGCGTTTATCAGCCCCAGCATTTT	CASSEMTGGVYQPQHF	NA	16	TRBD1	TRBV2	TRBJ1-5
TGTGCCAGCAGCCACCGGGTGACAGATGGCTACACCTTC	CASSHRVTDGYTF	few	13	NA	TRBV4-2	TRBJ1-2
TGCGCCACAGGACAGGGGGGGGACAATGAGCAGTTCTTC	CATGQGGDNEQFF	NA	13	TRBD1	TRBV5-1	TRBJ2-1
TGTGCCACCAGCAGTGAAAAACTAGCGGGGGGACTCAATGAGCAGTTCTTC	CATSSEKLAGGLNEQFF	NA	17	TRBD2	TRBV15	TRBJ2-1
TGCGCCAGCAGCCAAGATCTGAACCCGGGCTACGAGCAGTACTTC	CASSQDLNPGYEQYF	NA	15	NA	TRBV4-3	TRBJ2-7
TGTGCCAGCAGCGTCGGCCAGTCGGGAAATGAAAAACTGTTTTTT	CASSVGQSGNEKLFF	NA	15	NA	TRBV7-9	TRBJ1-4
TGTGCCAGCAGCTTAGAAGGAGGGGAAAAAGAGACCCAGTACTTC	CASSLEGGEKETQYF	NA	15	NA	TRBV7-2	TRBJ2-5
TGTGCCAGCAGCTTATGGGGCGGCCAGCCCCAGCATTTT	CASSLWGGQPQHF	few	13	NA	TRBV7-3	TRBJ1-5
TGTGCCAGCAGCTCTCAGGGTGCCGGGGCCAACGTCCTGACTTTC	CASSSQGAGANVLTF	NA	15	NA	TRBV7-9	TRBJ2-6
TGTGCCAGCAGCTTGGACAGCACCTACGAGCAGTACTTC	CASSLDSTYEQYF	NA	13	NA	TRBV7-9	TRBJ2-7
TGTGCCAGCAGTTTCGGGGGGGCCTCGGCTTTGGAGTATTTT	CASSFGGASALEYF	NA	14	TRBD2	TRBV6-5	TRBJ2-3
TGCGCCAGCAGCTTGCCTCAGGCGAACACTGAAGCTTTCTTT	CASSLPQANTEAFF	NA	14	NA	TRBV5-1	TRBJ1-1
TGTGCCAGCGGCACGCCCGAGCAGTTCTTC	CASGTPEQFF	NA	10	NA	TRBV7-9	TRBJ2-1
TGTGCCAGCAGCTTAGGTCCAGGCAACTATGGCTACACCTTC	CASSLGPGNYGYTF	NA	14	NA	TRBV7-2	TRBJ1-2
TGTGCCAGCAGTGACGATACAGGAATGGGCGGGGGCAGCACAGATACGCAGTATTTT	CASSDDTGMGGGSTDTQYF	NA	19	NA	TRBV2	TRBJ2-3
TGTGCCAGCAGCCCGGCGGGGACAGATACGCAGTATTTT	CASSPAGTDTQYF	NA	13	NA	TRBV7-2	TRBJ2-3
TGTGCCAGCAGGACAGGGTATTCTGAAGCTTTCTTT	CASRTGYSEAFF	NA	12	TRBD1	TRBV27	TRBJ1-1
TGTGCCAGCAGCTTGGACAGGGACACTGAAGCTTTCTTT	CASSLDRDTEAFF	few	13	NA	TRBV5-5	TRBJ1-1
TGTGCCAGCAGCGAGGGGACAGTCCTTCTCTCTGGAAACACCATATATTTT	CASSEGTVLLSGNTIYF	few	17	TRBD1	TRBV9	TRBJ1-3
TGTGCCAGCAGCGTAGCGGCAGGTGGCTCCTACGAGCAGTACTTC	CASSVAAGGSYEQYF	few	15	NA	TRBV9	TRBJ2-7
TGTGCCAGTCGGGGGGTAGCTAACTATGGCTACACCTTC	CASRGVANYGYTF	NA	13	NA	TRBV19	TRBJ1-2
TGTGCCAGCATCCCGGGACAGGATTACAATGAGCAGTTCTTC	CASIPGQDYNEQFF	NA	14	TRBD1	TRBV2	TRBJ2-1
TGTGCCAGCAGCGTAGAGGTACAGGGGGCGTCCTCTGGAAACACCATATATTTT	CASSVEVQGASSGNTIYF	NA	18	TRBD1	TRBV9	TRBJ1-3
TGTGCCAGCAGCCCGGGAGGGGGGAGAGAAAAACTGTTTTTT	CASSPGGGREKLFF	NA	14	NA	TRBV6-5	TRBJ1-4
TGCGCCAGCAGCCTCACTAGCGGGGGATTCTCCTACGAGCAGTACTTC	CASSLTSGGFSYEQYF	NA	16	TRBD2	TRBV5-1	TRBJ2-7
TGTGCCAGCAGTTTAGGAGGGCCCAATCAGCCCCAGCATTTT	CASSLGGPNQPQHF	NA	14	NA	TRBV27	TRBJ1-5
TGTGCCAGCTCCGCCACCGGTACTGAAGCTTTCTTT	CASSATGTEAFF	NA	12	NA	TRBV18	TRBJ1-1
TGTGCCAGCAGCGTAGAGACAGGCTCTGGAAACACCATATATTTT	CASSVETGSGNTIYF	once	15	NA	TRBV9	TRBJ1-3
TGTGCCAGCAGCTTCTCCGGGACAGGGTGGAATGGCTACACCTTC	CASSFSGTGWNGYTF	NA	15	TRBD1	TRBV7-9	TRBJ1-2